The entry that follows covers one T cell receptor (beta chain) sequence. This record belongs to a study of blood T cell repertoires in COVID-19. Study-wide context: The study drew acute and convalescent COVID-19 samples from the United States, Italy and Spain. Sources were T cells, B-cell-depleted T cells, or PBMCs; the material itself was cDNA or gDNA.

Data came from immunoSEQ multiplex PCR; TCRdb stores just in-frame clones and leaves some out. This sample carries around 160,000 clones, about four fifths of them seen once, and the ten largest clones take 7% to 10%. The junction had 9 bases not matched to a gene; V was cut back by 4 bases and J by 6 bases. The CDR3 runs 15 residues. The germline V gene has CDR1 SGHDN and CDR2 FVKESK. The clonotype was recovered from a human donor with acute or convalescent COVID-19. The donor label of this sample is uncertain. The sample taken for sequencing was peripheral blood. The V call is TRBV14, the J call TRBJ1-2; 9 nucleotides align to TRBD1. The CDR3 protein is CASSPWTGVSHGYTF. CDR3 DNA sequence: TGTGCCAGCAGCCCCTGGACAGGGGTATCGCATGGCTACACCTTC.